This T cell receptor (beta chain) comes out of a study of monozygotic twins with inflammatory bowel disease. Findings of the study overall: The analysis yielded no support for one strong signal or clonotype associated with IBD.

On this clonotype itself: Its antigen is still unknown.

CDR3 length: 17 residues. Germline-derived CDR1 and CDR2 are KGHSH and LQKENI. TCRdb reprocessed the 5' RACE reads, keeping one entry per CDR3 protein, no DNA. The listing contains some 160,000 distinct CDR3 sequences. The receptor was derived from a human donor with ulcerative colitis or Crohn's disease, or a healthy co-twin of an affected twin (not recorded which). The chain uses TRBV18 and TRBJ2-1; TCRdb reports TRBD1, a call that lacks DNA to check it against. Sequences were obtained from blood. CDR3 in amino acids: CASSPPPTGPFYNEQFF.